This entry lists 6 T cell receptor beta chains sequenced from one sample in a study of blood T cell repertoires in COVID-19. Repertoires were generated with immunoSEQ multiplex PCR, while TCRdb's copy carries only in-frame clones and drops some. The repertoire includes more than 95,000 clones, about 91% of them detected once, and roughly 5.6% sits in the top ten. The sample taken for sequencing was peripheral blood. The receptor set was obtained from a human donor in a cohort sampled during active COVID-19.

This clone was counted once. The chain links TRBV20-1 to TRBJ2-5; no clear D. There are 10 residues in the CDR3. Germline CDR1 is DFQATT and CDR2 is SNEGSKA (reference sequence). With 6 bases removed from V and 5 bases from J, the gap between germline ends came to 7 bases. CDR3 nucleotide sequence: TGCAGTGCAAATAGCGAGACCCAGTACTTC. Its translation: CSANSETQYF.

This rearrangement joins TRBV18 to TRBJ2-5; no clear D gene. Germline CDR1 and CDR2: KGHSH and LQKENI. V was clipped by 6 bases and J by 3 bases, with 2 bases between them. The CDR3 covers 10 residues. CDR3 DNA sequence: TGTGCCAGCTCCGAAGAGACCCAGTACTTC. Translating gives CASSEETQYF.

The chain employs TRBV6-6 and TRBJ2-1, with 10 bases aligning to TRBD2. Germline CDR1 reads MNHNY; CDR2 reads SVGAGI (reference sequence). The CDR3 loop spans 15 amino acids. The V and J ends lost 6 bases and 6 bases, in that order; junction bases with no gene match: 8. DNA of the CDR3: TGTGCCAGCAGAAACAAGCGGGAGGGCCGCAATGAGCAGTTCTTC. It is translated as CASRNKREGRNEQFF.

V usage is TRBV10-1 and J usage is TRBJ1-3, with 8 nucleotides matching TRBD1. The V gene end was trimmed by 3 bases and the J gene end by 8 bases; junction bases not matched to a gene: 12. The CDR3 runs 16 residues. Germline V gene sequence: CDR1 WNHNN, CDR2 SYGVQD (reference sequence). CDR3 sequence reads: CASSDDRDRRSDTIYF. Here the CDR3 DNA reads TGCGCCAGCAGTGATGACCGGGACAGGAGATCGGACACCATATATTTT.

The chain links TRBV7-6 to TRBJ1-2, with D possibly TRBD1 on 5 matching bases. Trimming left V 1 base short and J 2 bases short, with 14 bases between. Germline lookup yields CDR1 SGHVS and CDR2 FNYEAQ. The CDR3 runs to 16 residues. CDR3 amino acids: CASSLGGGTLNYGYTF. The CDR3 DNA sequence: TGTGCCAGCAGCTTAGGGGGGGGGACTTTGAACTATGGCTACACCTTC.

DNA of the CDR3: TGTGCCAGCAGTTCCACCTCGACAGGGTTCTATGGCTACACCTTC. Translation gives CASSSTSTGFYGYTF. The V and J genes are TRBV27 and TRBJ1-2, with 7 bases matching TRBD1. This CDR3 comprises 15 residues. The J segment lost 4 bases and the V segment lost 4 bases, leaving 9 bases of the junction unmatched. The germline V gene encodes CDR1 MNHEY and CDR2 SMNVEV (reference sequence).